Listed below are T cell receptor beta chains from one sample, sequenced in a study of blood T cell repertoires in COVID-19. Produced via immunoSEQ multiplex PCR; TCRdb's table is partial and in-frame only. The table shows about 28,000 clones, with roughly nine tenths occurring only once. The sample comprised peripheral blood. The receptors originated from a human donor with acute or convalescent COVID-19. The donor label of this sample is uncertain. The conserved cysteine and the conserved F or W are not part of the CDR3 here. Each record gives: J gene, V gene, CDR3 protein.

J: TRBJ1-2; V: TRBV5-6; CDR3: ASSAANGGYGYT
J: TRBJ1-5; V: TRBV3-1/TRBV3-2; CDR3: ASSQARGSNQPQH
J: TRBJ2-3; V: TRBV7-3; CDR3: ASSADRSDTQY
J: TRBJ1-5; V: TRBV7-2; CDR3: ASSLRQGQPQH
J: TRBJ2-1; V: TRBV7-2; CDR3: ASRLAGRNEQF
J: TRBJ1-2; V: TRBV28; CDR3: ASRRTATNYGYT
J: TRBJ1-2; V: TRBV7-2; CDR3: ASSFTGFYGYT
J: TRBJ1-1; V: TRBV5-8; CDR3: ATRRGRDTEAF
J: TRBJ2-1; V: TRBV7-2; CDR3: ASSLGAASGGAEQF
J: TRBJ2-2; V: TRBV29-1; CDR3: SVRRESNTGELF
J: TRBJ1-6; V: TRBV12-3/TRBV12-4; CDR3: ASSFDGRSPLH
J: TRBJ2-7; V: TRBV3-1/TRBV3-2; CDR3: ASSQGGGRSLNYEQY
J: TRBJ2-5; V: TRBV30; CDR3: AWSVGDRVVETQY
J: TRBJ1-2; V: TRBV15; CDR3: ATSRGGQGILYGYT
J: TRBJ2-1; V: TRBV15; CDR3: ATSGASRLGGAYHNEQF
J: TRBJ2-1; V: TRBV7-3; CDR3: ASSLAGSEQF
J: TRBJ2-7; V: TRBV19; CDR3: ASSFSVTGYEQY
J: TRBJ1-4; V: TRBV28; CDR3: AAASVNEKLF
J: TRBJ2-1; V: TRBV5-1; CDR3: ASGSGGVYNEQF
J: TRBJ2-1; V: TRBV7-3; CDR3: ASSLGSGSSYNEQF
J: TRBJ1-1; V: TRBV18; CDR3: ASSEQTGRNTEAF
J: TRBJ2-1; V: TRBV18; CDR3: ASSPEQTYNEQF
J: TRBJ1-1; V: TRBV7-2; CDR3: ASSPQGRQGTEAF
J: TRBJ1-2; V: TRBV6-5; CDR3: ASSYSRRGAGGYT
J: TRBJ1-6; V: TRBV19; CDR3: ASTVQSGNSPLH
J: TRBJ2-6; V: TRBV6-5; CDR3: ASLGANVLT